These 15 T cell receptor beta chains originate from one sample sequenced in a study of cytomegalovirus exposure and HLA in healthy donors listed by TCRdb under 2017. The protocol used for the library was the immunoSEQ multiplex PCR assay. TCRdb's version of the immuneACCESS table is confined to in-frame rearrangements and falls short of the full clone set. An unresolved V gene accounts for under half of the shortfall where checked; the remainder is of unknown origin. Across this sample there are about 150,000 clones, with approximately 86% seen only once. The ten largest clones represent 20% to 25% of the sample. The sample comprised PBMCs. These receptors all stem from a young man in good health and CMV-seropositive.

The chain has TRBV7-6 and TRBJ2-1, with TRBD2 matching 12 bases. CDR1 and CDR2 from the germline V gene are SGHVS and FNYEAQ. The CDR3 has 17 amino acids. V lost 5 bases, J lost 0 bases, and 5 bases stayed unmatched. CDR3 in DNA: TGTGCCAGCAGCCCGACTAGCGGGGGAAGCTCCTACAATGAGCAGTTCTTC. Its protein product is CASSPTSGGSSYNEQFF. The entire variable domain, with the rest obtained from reference TRBV7-6 and TRBJ2-1, is as follows: GAGVSQSPRYKVTKRGQDVALRCDPISGHVSLYWYRQALGQGPEFLTYFNYEAQQDKSGLPNDRFSAERPEGSISTLTIQRTEQRDSAMYRCASSPTSGGSSYNEQFFGPGTRLTVL.

The rearrangement joins TRBV4-1 to TRBJ1-3; unclear D gene. Per germline, CDR1 MGHRA and CDR2 YSYEKL. This CDR3 is 17 amino acids long. V lost 1 base to trimming and J lost 2 bases, with 15 bases between them. The CDR3, as DNA: TGCGCCAGCAGCCAAGGGCCCCATAATCCGCCTGGAAACACCATATATTTT. The encoded protein is CASSQGPHNPPGNTIYF.

The chain joins TRBV5-1 to TRBJ1-2, with 8 bases identical to TRBD1. CDR1 is SGHRS, CDR2 YFSETQ, per germline. The CDR3 runs 13 residues. V shed 4 bases, J shed 8 bases, and the junction held 7 bases outside the gene matches. For the CDR3, the DNA is TGCGCCAGCAGCCGGGGACAGGAGGCCGGCTACACCTTC. The encoded protein is CASSRGQEAGYTF.

V usage is TRBV21-1 and J usage is TRBJ2-2; the table gives TRBD1 as D, unverified against the DNA. TRBV21-1 is noted as a pseudogene. CDR3 length: 17 amino acids. For the CDR3, the DNA is TGTGCCAGCAGCAAGCGGAGACAGTGGAAAGGGGCCGGGGAGCTGTTTTTT. Protein: CASSKRRQWKGAGELFF.

The chain uses TRBV10-3 and TRBJ1-1; D possibly corresponds to TRBD1 (5 bases). The V gene's germline CDR1 is ENHRY and CDR2 SYGVKD. This CDR3 spans 15 amino acids. V lost 3 bases and J lost 4, with 15 bases in between. The CDR3 coding sequence is TGTGCCATCAGTGATTATGGCAGGGCGGTCACTGAAGCTTTCTTT. It translates to CAISDYGRAVTEAFF.

The J gene is TRBJ1-2, the V gene TRBV27; D may be TRBD1 (6 bases). This CDR3 has 15 residues. The germline V and J ends were trimmed by 8 bases and 4 bases, with 20 bases remaining between them. The V gene's germline CDR1 is MNHEY and CDR2 SMNVEV (reference sequence). The CDR3, as DNA: TGTGCCAGCTGGGGGGGACGGGGGGCCAGCTATGGCTACACCTTC. It codes for CASWGGRGASYGYTF.

The V and J genes are TRBV6-5 and TRBJ1-2; 10 nucleotides line up with TRBD1. V lost 6 bases, J lost 7 bases, and 8 bases stayed unmatched. Germline values: CDR1 MNHEY, CDR2 SVGAGI. The CDR3 sequence is 14 residues long. CDR3 amino acids: CASRAGQGRIGYTF. In DNA form, the CDR3 reads TGTGCCAGCAGGGCGGGACAGGGGAGGATTGGCTACACCTTC.

The rearrangement links TRBV4-1 to TRBJ2-7; D might be TRBD2 (6 bases). This CDR3 region has 16 residues. V dropped 6 bases and J dropped 5 bases, with 23 bases sitting between them. Germline assignment: CDR1 MGHRA and CDR2 YSYEKL. CDR3 sequence: CASSQSTRGGPNEQYF. CDR3 nucleotides: TGCGCCAGCAGTCAATCCACGCGTGGAGGGCCTAACGAGCAGTACTTC.

The genes are TRBV27 and TRBJ1-2, with a weak D call TRBD1 (5 bases). Germline-derived CDR1 and CDR2 are MNHEY and SMNVEV (reference sequence). With 7 bases removed from V and 4 bases from J, the gap between germline ends came to 19 bases. CDR3 size: 15 residues. The CDR3 region is CASKQVPGTVYGYTF. The CDR3 DNA reads as TGTGCCAGCAAACAAGTTCCCGGGACTGTCTATGGCTACACCTTC.

The rearrangement joins TRBV2 to TRBJ1-2; TRBD1 aligns across 8 bases. This CDR3 comprises 14 residues. From germline, CDR1 is SNHLY and CDR2 FYNNEI. V gave up 5 bases and J gave up 2 bases; unmatched junction bases: 4. This CDR3 is CASSKDRANYGYTF. The CDR3 DNA reads as TGTGCCAGCAGTAAGGACAGGGCCAACTATGGCTACACCTTC. The whole variable domain, remainder taken from reference TRBV2 and TRBJ1-2, is EPEVTQTPSHQVTQMGQEVILRCVPISNHLYFYWYRQILGQKVEFLVSFYNNEISEKSEIFDDQFSVERPDGSNFTLKIRSTKLEDSAMYFCASSKDRANYGYTFGSGTRLTVV.

This clone has a single count. The chain is built from TRBV4-3 and TRBJ2-1, with 12 bases identical to TRBD2. The J segment lost 0 bases and the V segment lost 1 base, leaving 16 bases of the junction unmatched. The germline V gene has CDR1 LGHNA and CDR2 YSLEER. The CDR3 runs to 22 residues. CDR3 protein: CASSQARFLAGGPESSYNEQFF. CDR3 nucleotides: TGCGCCAGCAGCCAAGCCAGATTTCTAGCGGGAGGGCCGGAGAGCTCCTACAATGAGCAGTTCTTC.

The genes are TRBV7-2 and TRBJ2-1; 8 positions match TRBD2. Unmatched junction bases numbered 15, after V lost 7 bases and J lost 7 bases. The CDR3 is made up of 16 amino acids. Germline V lookup: CDR1 SGHTA, CDR2 FQGNSA. DNA for the CDR3: TGTGCCAGCACCAAACGTGGAACTAGCGGAAGAAATGAGCAGTTCTTC. Protein sequence: CASTKRGTSGRNEQFF.

CDR3 amino acids: CASSPERGGREQFF. CDR3 coding DNA: TGTGCCAGCAGCCCAGAGCGGGGGGGCCGCGAGCAGTTCTTC. The chain recombines TRBV2 with TRBJ2-1; 10 bases fit TRBD2. Germline V gene lookup returns CDR1 SNHLY and CDR2 FYNNEI. V gave up 6 bases and J gave up 10 bases; unmatched junction bases: 9. The length of the CDR3 is 14 residues.

The chain uses TRBV10-2 and TRBJ1-5, with no clear D. Germline CDR1 reads WSHSY; CDR2 reads SAAADI. Deletions cut 2 bases from V and 7 bases from J, with 15 bases between. The CDR3 is 15 amino acids. CDR3 coding DNA: TGCGCCAGCAGTGAGCCCCAGGCGGGTGTCCAGCCCCAGCATTTT. It translates to CASSEPQAGVQPQHF.

The CDR3 DNA follows: TGTGCCAGCAGCTTAGCCGGGACAGGCCGCAGCTACACCTTC. Its protein product is CASSLAGTGRSYTF. V gene TRBV7-9 combines with J gene TRBJ1-2, with 8 bases lining up with TRBD1. In germline, CDR1 is SEHNR, CDR2 FQNEAQ (reference sequence). The CDR3 totals 14 residues. V shed 0 bases and J 9 bases; nucleotides not matched to a gene: 6.